These 8 T cell receptor beta chains share one sample of origin, sequenced in a study of Ad26.COV2.S vaccination and SARS-CoV-2 variants. The method was immunoSEQ multiplex PCR; TCRdb's version includes in-frame clones alone and lacks a portion of them. The profile shows around 500,000 clones, 80% to 90% of them singletons. As for treatment: about 20 received Ad26.COV2.S at low or high dose, single or two shots; about 5 received placebo; per-sample allocation not given. Specimen acquisition occurred on day 63 following the initial vaccine or placebo injection. The material sequenced was peripheral blood, taken in a trial of Ad26.COV2.S vaccine versus placebo. Receptors were obtained from a person between 18 and 65 years old who received the Ad26.COV2.S COVID-19 vaccine or a placebo.

The rearrangement links TRBV4-3 to TRBJ2-3; D unclear. From germline, CDR1 is LGHNA and CDR2 YSLEER. V was trimmed by 2 bases and J by 2 bases, leaving 5 bases between them. This CDR3 has 13 residues. The CDR3 is CASSQLTTDTQYF. In nucleotides, the CDR3 is TGCGCCAGCAGCCAATTGACCACAGATACGCAGTATTTT.

The rearrangement joins TRBV29-1 to TRBJ1-2; D possibly corresponds to TRBD1 (6 bases). Trimming removed 7 bases at V and 4 bases at J, with 10 bases between. Germline CDR1 reads SQVTM; CDR2 reads ANQGSEA. The CDR3 loop spans 11 amino acids. The CDR3 loop reads CSGRTVYGYTF. DNA of the CDR3: TGCAGCGGGAGGACAGTCTATGGCTACACCTTC.

This chain links TRBV7-2 with TRBJ2-1; 8 bases are shared with TRBD2. The germline CDR1 and CDR2 sequences are SGHTA and FQGNSA. This CDR3 comprises 17 residues. The ends lost 5 bases at V and 8 bases at J; junction bases unmatched: 17. The CDR3 protein is CASSPLYIAGSTDEQFF. The CDR3 coding sequence is TGTGCCAGCAGCCCTCTCTACATAGCGGGAAGTACGGATGAGCAGTTCTTC.

The rearrangement joins TRBV3-1 (or the pseudogene TRBV3-2) to TRBJ2-5; D might be TRBD2 (6 bases). The V end lost 4 bases, the J end lost 7 bases, and 25 bases lay between the germline ends. CDR1 and CDR2 from the germline V gene are LGHDT and YNNKEL (reference sequence). The CDR3 contains 17 residues. In DNA form, the CDR3 reads TGTGCCAGCAGCCCACAACCCGCCCGGCTAGCGAGAGTGACCCAGTACTTC. Its protein product is CASSPQPARLARVTQYF.

This chain uses TRBV4-1 with TRBJ2-6, with D tentatively TRBD1 (5 bases). The CDR3 contains 21 residues. The germline V and J ends were trimmed by 0 bases and 0 bases, with 21 bases remaining between them. In germline, CDR1 is MGHRA, CDR2 YSYEKL. The CDR3: CASSQDQAGSYTYSGANVLTF. DNA of the CDR3: TGCGCCAGCAGCCAAGATCAGGCAGGGTCCTATACCTACTCTGGGGCCAACGTCCTGACTTTC.

This chain uses TRBV5-1 with TRBJ2-7; D possibly corresponds to TRBD2 (6 bases). V gave up 1 base and J gave up 2 bases, with 16 bases separating them. The CDR3 extends over 16 amino acids. Germline V gene data show CDR1 as SGHRS and CDR2 as YFSETQ. The chain's CDR3 is CASSLRGGLETYEQYF. The CDR3 nucleotides are TGCGCCAGCAGCTTGCGTGGAGGGCTCGAAACCTACGAGCAGTACTTC.

The chain recombines TRBV11-2 with TRBJ2-2; 7 bases fit TRBD2. Losses at the gene ends were 2 bases for V and 6 bases for J; bases not matched to a gene: 6. Germline V gives CDR1 SGHAT, CDR2 FQNNGV. This CDR3 is 15 amino acids long. In DNA form, the CDR3 reads TGTGCCAGCAGCTTATTTGGGAGGGCTTCCGGGGAGCTGTTTTTT. It yields the protein CASSLFGRASGELFF.

This clone has just one count. The chain combines TRBV4-1 with TRBJ2-7; 7 bases are shared with TRBD1. Germline V gene lookup returns CDR1 MGHRA and CDR2 YSYEKL. The CDR3 is 17 residues long. V dropped 1 base and J dropped 3; count of bases not matched to a gene: 12. CDR3 residues: CASSQVSVRDSGYEQYF. The DNA for the CDR3 is TGCGCCAGCAGCCAAGTATCCGTCCGGGACAGCGGCTACGAGCAGTACTTC.